Presented here are 14 T cell receptor beta chains from one specimen sequenced in a study of T cell clonality in common variable immunodeficiency. Method: immunoSEQ multiplex PCR; TCRdb's copy keeps in-frame clones and lacks some. The sample includes some 40,000 clones, none of them occurring once. The source material was peripheral blood mononuclear cells. These receptors were obtained from a person aged 18 to 70 in good health.

In this sample, this clone turned up many times. The observed sequence ends 3 residues before the CDR3 terminus, with the missing tail filled in from the germline J gene. The rearrangement links TRBV7-2 to TRBJ1-1; TRBD1 agrees at 7 bases. The CDR3 sequence is 15 residues long. Germline V lookup: CDR1 SGHTA, CDR2 FQGNSA. Losses at the gene ends were 3 bases for V and 0 bases for J; bases not matched to a gene: 4. The CDR3 DNA, read in part, is TGTGCCAGCAGCTTGCAGGGGGGCATGAACACTGAA. Protein sequence: CASSLQGGMNTE. The CDR3 in its entirety is CASSLQGGMNTEAFF.

This clone was picked up many times. CDR3 residues: CSARLTGKMGTQYF. Incomplete CDR3 DNA: TGCAGTGCTAGACTGACAGGCAAGATGGGGACC. The chain couples TRBV20-1 to TRBJ2-5, with D maybe TRBD1 (6 bases). The CDR3 is cut off 3 residues early in the read; its end comes from the germline J gene. V dropped 2 bases and J dropped 7 bases, with 17 bases sitting between them. Germline CDR1 is DFQATT and CDR2 is SNEGSKA (reference sequence). The CDR3 loop spans 14 amino acids.

This clone was counted at least ten times. The read gets to within 3 residues of the CDR3 end, and the germline J gene fills in the rest. This chain uses TRBV20-1 with TRBJ2-7; 9 bases align to TRBD2. Trimming removed 4 bases from V and 4 bases from J; junction bases left unmatched: 8. Germline V gene sequence: CDR1 DFQATT, CDR2 SNEGSKA (reference sequence). This CDR3 has 14 amino acids. The DNA read from the CDR3 is TGCAGTGCTAACCTAGCGGGGCGAGATTACGAG. Amino acid sequence: CSANLAGRDYE. The whole CDR3 reads CSANLAGRDYEQYF.

Many counts were recorded for this clone. Read sequence stops 3 residues before the CDR3 end, and the germline J gene provides the missing end. The gene calls are TRBV4-1 and TRBJ2-7; D remains unclear. Germline V CDR1 and CDR2: MGHRA, YSYEKL. The CDR3 consists of 15 residues. V gave up 0 bases and J gave up 2 bases, with 11 bases separating them. CDR3 sequence reads: CASSQDQKLTYEQYF. Partial CDR3 DNA: TGCGCCAGCAGCCAAGATCAAAAACTCACCTACGAG.

As to this clone: The read gets to within 3 residues of the CDR3 end, and the germline J gene fills in the rest. The chain recombines TRBV19 with TRBJ1-2, with 7 bases aligning to TRBD1. This CDR3 region has 14 residues. V dropped 7 bases and J dropped 6; count of bases not matched to a gene: 11. Germline CDR1 is LNHDA and CDR2 is SQIVND (reference sequence). Partial CDR3 DNA: TGTGCCAGTAAATCGACAGGGACCCTGGATGGC. Amino acid sequence: CASKSTGTLDG. The CDR3 reads in full as CASKSTGTLDGYTF.

This clone came up many times. Coverage ceases 3 residues before the CDR3 finishes, and the germline J gene fills in the end. This chain uses TRBV20-1 with TRBJ1-2; 8 bases are a match to TRBD1. Germline V lookup: CDR1 DFQATT, CDR2 SNEGSKA (reference sequence). This CDR3 is 13 amino acids long. CDR3 protein: CSALKQGANGYTF. Incomplete CDR3 DNA: TGCAGTGCTCTAAAGCAGGGGGCGAACGGC.

This clone was found many times. The CDR3 goes on 3 residues after the read ends, and that part is filled in from the germline J gene. V gene TRBV12-3 or TRBV12-4 combines with J gene TRBJ2-1; D may be TRBD1 (6 bases). Trimming left V 6 bases short and J 2 bases short, with 17 bases between. This CDR3 region has 16 residues. CDR3 DNA (partial): TGTGCCAGCAGCCTCGAGGGACAACGCGCCTACAATGAG. Translated, it gives CASSLEGQRAYNE. The full CDR3 protein reads CASSLEGQRAYNEQFF.

This clone was found many times. The sequence runs out 3 residues before the end of the CDR3; the remainder is reconstructed from the germline J gene. At the DNA level, this CDR3 is encoded by other sequences in the same sample as well. This chain uses TRBV7-8 with TRBJ2-3, with 10 positions matching TRBD1. The CDR3 has 14 residues. The germline V gene has CDR1 SGHVS and CDR2 FQNEAQ. With V trimmed by 6 bases and J by 6 bases, 6 bases remained unmatched. CDR3 DNA, as far as it was read: TGTGCCAGCAGTCCGACAGGGGGCCGGGATACG. This translates into CASSPTGGRDT. The complete CDR3 protein is CASSPTGGRDTQYF. The full variable domain, in which reference TRBV7-8 and TRBJ2-3 provide the parts outside the CDR3, is GAGVSQSPRYKVAKRGQDVALRCDPISGHVSLFWYQQALGQGPEFLTYFQNEAQLDKSGLPSDRFFAERPEGSVSTLKIQRTQQEDSAVYLCASSPTGGRDTQYFGPGTRLTVL.

This clone was found many times. Coverage ceases 3 residues before the CDR3 finishes, and the germline J gene fills in the end. The rearrangement uses TRBV4-1 and TRBJ1-5, with D hard to call. Trimming shortened V by 0 bases and J by 0 bases, and 6 bases separated the two germline ends. This CDR3 has 15 amino acids. In germline, CDR1 is MGHRA, CDR2 YSYEKL. CDR3 sequence: CASSQDGDSNQPQHF. CDR3 DNA (partial): TGCGCCAGCAGCCAAGACGGGGATAGCAATCAGCCC.

This clone was seen a handful of times. The read terminates 3 residues ahead of where the CDR3 ends, so the germline J gene completes it. V gene TRBV19 combines with J gene TRBJ1-1; maybe TRBD1 (5 bases). V was clipped by 5 bases and J by 4 bases, with 11 bases between them. This CDR3 is 13 amino acids long. The germline V gene encodes CDR1 LNHDA and CDR2 SQIVND (reference sequence). Here the CDR3 reads CASSLRGFTEAFF. The CDR3 bases that were read are TGTGCCAGTAGTCTACGGGGGTTCACTGAA.

This clone was counted at least ten times. The read stops 3 residues short of the end of the CDR3; the missing end is completed from the germline J gene. The rearrangement uses TRBV30 and TRBJ2-7; a possible D gene is TRBD1 (5 bases). V lost 8 bases, J lost 0 bases, and 14 bases lay in between. Germline V CDR1 and CDR2: GTSNPN, SVGIG (reference sequence). The CDR3 runs 13 residues. The CDR3 is CAHDRLSSYEQYF. CDR3 DNA (partial): TGTGCCCATGACAGACTCAGCTCCTACGAG.

This clone has ten or more counts. From the germline J gene comes the end of the CDR3, since the read stops 3 residues before it. The chain links TRBV20-1 to TRBJ1-2; TRBD1 matches 10 bases. The germline gives CDR1 DFQATT, CDR2 SNEGSKA (reference sequence). After removal of 6 bases from V and 4 bases from J, the junction contained 11 bases not matched to a gene. The CDR3 extends over 15 amino acids. The DNA read from the CDR3 is TGCAGTGCCATCATTCCGGGACAGGGGCCCTATGGC. Translation: CSAIIPGQGPYG. The whole CDR3 protein is CSAIIPGQGPYGYTF.

Many counts were recorded for this clone. The missing CDR3 end, 3 residues past where the read stops, is filled in from the germline J gene. V gene TRBV7-9 combines with J gene TRBJ2-5, with 10 bases lining up with TRBD1. Per germline, CDR1 SEHNR and CDR2 FQNEAQ (reference sequence). The CDR3 sequence is 15 residues long. The V gene end was trimmed by 5 bases and the J gene end by 5 bases; junction bases not matched to a gene: 8. Incomplete CDR3 DNA: TGTGCCAGCAGCGATCTTCGACAGGGGGCGGAGACC. This codes for CASSDLRQGAET. The full CDR3 protein reads CASSDLRQGAETQYF.

Many counts were recorded for this clone. The DNA ends 3 residues before the CDR3 does, and the rest of the CDR3 is filled in from the germline J gene. V gene TRBV12-5 combines with J gene TRBJ2-7; D perhaps matches TRBD2 (6 bases). Trimming removed 6 bases from V and 4 bases from J, with 19 bases in between. Germline-derived CDR1 and CDR2 are LGHNT and FRNRAP. This CDR3 contains 15 residues. The sequenced CDR3 bases are TGTGCTAGTGGACCCCCCGGTAGGGGAGGATACGAG. This gives the protein CASGPPGRGGYE. The CDR3 in its entirety is CASGPPGRGGYEQYF.